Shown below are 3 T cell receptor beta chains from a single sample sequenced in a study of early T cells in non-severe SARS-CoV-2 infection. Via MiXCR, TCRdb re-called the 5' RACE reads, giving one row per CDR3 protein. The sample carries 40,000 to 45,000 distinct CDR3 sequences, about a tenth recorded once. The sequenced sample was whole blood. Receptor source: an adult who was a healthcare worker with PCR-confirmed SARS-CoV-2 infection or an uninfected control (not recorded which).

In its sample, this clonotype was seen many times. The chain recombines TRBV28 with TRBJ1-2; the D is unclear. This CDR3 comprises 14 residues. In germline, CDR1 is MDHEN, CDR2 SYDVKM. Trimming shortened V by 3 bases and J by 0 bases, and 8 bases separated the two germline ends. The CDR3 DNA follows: TGTGCCAGCAGTTTGGGCCTCGCTAACTATGGCTACACCTTC. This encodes CASSLGLANYGYTF.

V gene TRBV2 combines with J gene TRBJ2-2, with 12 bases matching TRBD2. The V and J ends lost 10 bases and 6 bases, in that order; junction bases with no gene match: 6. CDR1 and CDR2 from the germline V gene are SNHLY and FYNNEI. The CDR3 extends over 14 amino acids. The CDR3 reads CATALAGGAGELFF. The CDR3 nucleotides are TGTGCCACCGCACTAGCGGGGGGTGCCGGGGAGCTGTTTTTT.

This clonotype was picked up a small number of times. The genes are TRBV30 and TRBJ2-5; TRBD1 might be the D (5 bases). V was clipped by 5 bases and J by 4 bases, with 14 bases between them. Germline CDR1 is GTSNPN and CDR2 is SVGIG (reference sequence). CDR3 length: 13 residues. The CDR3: CAWDDSVRETQYF. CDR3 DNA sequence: TGTGCCTGGGACGACAGTGTTAGAGAGACCCAGTACTTC. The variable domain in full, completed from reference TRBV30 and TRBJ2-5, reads SQTIHQWPATLVQPVGSPLSLECTVEGTSNPNLYWYRQAAGRGLQLLFYSVGIGQISSEVPQNLSASRPQDRQFILSSKKLLLSDSGFYLCAWDDSVRETQYFGPGTRLLVL.